This entry lists 32 T cell receptor beta chains sequenced from one sample in a study of blood T cell repertoires in COVID-19. Clones were read by immunoSEQ multiplex PCR, and TCRdb kept only the in-frame ones, dropping some. Of about 210,000 clones listed, about 86% are singletons. Specimen: PBMCs or T cells enriched from blood (not recorded which). Receptor source: a woman aged 30 to 39 who had been exposed to COVID-19.

This clone was detected once. V gene TRBV10-2 combines with J gene TRBJ1-5, with D tentatively TRBD1 (5 bases). CDR3 length: 14 residues. Trimming cost V 6 bases and J 1 base, with 10 bases left between them. From germline, CDR1 is WSHSY and CDR2 SAAADI. CDR3 nucleotides: TGCGCCAGCAGGAGGACACAGAGCAATCAGCCCCAGCATTTT. Its protein is CASRRTQSNQPQHF.

The chain has TRBV18 and TRBJ1-1, with 8 nucleotides matching TRBD1. The CDR3 runs to 15 residues. Trimming took 2 bases from V and 4 from J; bases not matched to a gene: 6. Germline V gene lookup returns CDR1 KGHSH and CDR2 LQKENI. Written as DNA, the CDR3 is TGTGCCAGCTCACCAACAGGACAGGGTGGCACTGAAGCTTTCTTT. Translated: CASSPTGQGGTEAFF.

The chain recombines TRBV2 with TRBJ1-3; TRBD1 might be the D (5 bases). Per germline, CDR1 SNHLY and CDR2 FYNNEI. The CDR3 extends over 15 amino acids. Between the trimmed V and J ends, which lost 4 bases and 0 bases, there was a span of 10 bases. DNA for the CDR3: TGTGCCAGCAGTGTCTCAGGGAACTCTGGAAACACCATATATTTT. It codes for CASSVSGNSGNTIYF. The full variable domain, with the rest looked up from reference TRBV2 and TRBJ1-3, is EPEVTQTPSHQVTQMGQEVILRCVPISNHLYFYWYRQILGQKVEFLVSFYNNEISEKSEIFDDQFSVERPDGSNFTLKIRSTKLEDSAMYFCASSVSGNSGNTIYFGEGSWLTVV.

CDR3 in DNA: TGTGCCAGCACCGTAACAGGGGGCGACTATGGCTACACCTTC. As protein: CASTVTGGDYGYTF. The rearrangement links TRBV27 to TRBJ1-2; TRBD1 aligns across 9 bases. This CDR3 comprises 14 residues. V dropped 7 bases and J dropped 3; count of bases not matched to a gene: 6. Germline loops: CDR1 MNHEY, CDR2 SMNVEV (reference sequence).

The rearrangement links TRBV9 to TRBJ2-2, with a weak D call TRBD2 (6 bases). This CDR3 has 14 amino acids. Germline V gene sequence: CDR1 SGDLS, CDR2 YYNGEE. V lost 2 bases and J lost 4, with 9 bases in between. The CDR3 DNA is TGTGCCAGCAGCGTCTGGGGAGGCACCGGGGAGCTGTTTTTT. Translation gives CASSVWGGTGELFF. The whole variable domain, filled in from reference TRBV9 and TRBJ2-2, reads DSGVTQTPKHLITATGQRVTLRCSPRSGDLSVYWYQQSLDQGLQFLIQYYNGEERAKGNILERFSAQQFPDLHSELNLSSLELGDSALYFCASSVWGGTGELFFGEGSRLTVL.

The chain employs TRBV2 and TRBJ1-5; a weak D match, TRBD1 (6 bases). The germline gives CDR1 SNHLY, CDR2 FYNNEI. The CDR3 is made up of 13 amino acids. V was trimmed by 8 bases and J by 4 bases, leaving 12 bases between them. CDR3 in amino acids: CASARTVNQPQHF. The DNA of the CDR3 is TGTGCCAGCGCAAGGACAGTAAATCAGCCCCAGCATTTT.

The chain uses TRBV4-1 and TRBJ1-5, with 9 bases that match TRBD1. The CDR3 loop spans 16 amino acids. The junction had 9 bases not matched to a gene; V was cut back by 3 bases and J by 6 bases. Germline V lookup: CDR1 MGHRA, CDR2 YSYEKL. The CDR3 DNA reads TGCGCCAGCAGCCATGGCGGGGACAGGGTGGGTCAGCCCCAGCATTTT. Its translation: CASSHGGDRVGQPQHF.

Here the CDR3 reads CASSLQGAGGGEKLFF. The CDR3 coding sequence is TGTGCCAGCAGCTTACAGGGGGCAGGGGGCGGAGAAAAACTGTTTTTT. J is TRBJ1-4 and V is TRBV7-2; 8 bases line up with TRBD1. Germline V gene sequence: CDR1 SGHTA, CDR2 FQGNSA. This CDR3 has 16 residues. The V segment lost 2 bases and the J segment 8 bases; nucleotides outside the gene matches: 10.

The chain couples TRBV29-1 to TRBJ2-1, with 9 bases lining up with TRBD1. The CDR3 sequence is 13 residues long. The ends lost 7 bases at V and 7 bases at J; junction bases unmatched: 8. Germline CDR1 SQVTM, CDR2 ANQGSEA. CDR3 DNA: TGCAGCGATGCGGGACAGGGAAGGAATGAGCAGTTCTTC. Encoded protein: CSDAGQGRNEQFF.

As DNA, the CDR3 is TGTGCCAGCAGTTCGACTAGCGGGACTAGCACAGATACGCAGTATTTT. This translates into CASSSTSGTSTDTQYF. The J gene is TRBJ2-3, the V gene TRBV2; 11 nucleotides agree with TRBD2. J lost 0 bases, V lost 5 bases, and 4 bases had no gene match. Germline CDR1 is SNHLY and CDR2 is FYNNEI. The CDR3 is 16 amino acids.

The chain couples TRBV2 to TRBJ1-5, with D maybe TRBD1 (5 bases). Trimming left V 8 bases short and J 4 bases short, with 18 bases between. The CDR3 covers 15 residues. Germline lookup yields CDR1 SNHLY and CDR2 FYNNEI. The DNA for the CDR3 is TGTGCCAGCCGGGAGGGGTCAGTGCGAAATCAGCCCCAGCATTTT. Its protein product is CASREGSVRNQPQHF.

In its sample, this clone was seen a few times. The rearrangement links TRBV28 to TRBJ1-2; TRBD1 agrees at 8 bases. The CDR3 has 15 amino acids. V gave up 6 bases and J gave up 2 bases; unmatched junction bases: 8. In germline, CDR1 is MDHEN, CDR2 SYDVKM. CDR3 nucleotides: TGTGCCAGCAGCCCTCGAGGACAGGGAAACTATGGCTACACCTTC. Protein sequence: CASSPRGQGNYGYTF.

With respect to this clone: Different DNA sequences within this sample yield the same CDR3. The rearrangement links TRBV30 to TRBJ2-3, with TRBD2 identical over 10 bases. The germline gives CDR1 GTSNPN, CDR2 SVGIG (reference sequence). The V and J ends lost 0 bases and 1 base, in that order; junction bases with no gene match: 4. The CDR3 is 16 residues long. CDR3 DNA: TGTGCCTGGAGTGTAGGTACTAGCGGGGGCACAGATACGCAGTATTTT. Encoded protein: CAWSVGTSGGTDTQYF.

The chain joins TRBV12-3 or TRBV12-4 to TRBJ1-3, with D possibly matching TRBD1 (5 bases). The V and J ends lost 3 bases and 10 bases respectively, with 10 bases between them. The CDR3 is made up of 12 amino acids. The CDR3 spells CASSFSGGTIYF. DNA for the CDR3: TGTGCCAGCAGTTTTTCTGGGGGGACCATATATTTT.

This chain links TRBV5-8 with TRBJ1-1; the D is unclear. The CDR3 has 12 amino acids. Between the trimmed V and J ends, which lost 5 bases and 1 base, there was a span of 6 bases. Germline CDR1 is SGHTS and CDR2 is YDEGEE. In DNA, the CDR3 is TGTGCCAGCAGTTTCGGGAACACTGAAGCTTTCTTT. This sequence encodes CASSFGNTEAFF.

V and J are TRBV13 and TRBJ2-7; D may be TRBD1 (6 bases). The CDR3 consists of 15 residues. CDR1 PRHDT and CDR2 FYEKMQ come from the germline V gene (reference sequence). V gave up 6 bases and J gave up 0 bases, with 15 bases separating them. The CDR3 nucleotides are TGTGCCAGCAGTTCGACAGGCCTGAACTCCTACGAGCAGTACTTC. Translated: CASSSTGLNSYEQYF.

The V and J genes are TRBV5-4 and TRBJ1-6; D gene ambiguous. In germline, CDR1 is SGHNT, CDR2 YYREEE (reference sequence). Trimming removed 4 bases from V and 7 bases from J, with 15 bases in between. The CDR3 length is 15 residues. The CDR3 protein is CASSRGLPPNSPLHF. In DNA form, the CDR3 reads TGTGCCAGCAGCCGCGGACTTCCACCCAATTCACCCCTCCACTTT. Combining the CDR3 with reference TRBV5-4 and TRBJ1-6 gives the whole variable domain ETGVTQSPTHLIKTRGQQVTLRCSSQSGHNTVSWYQQALGQGPQFIFQYYREEENGRGNFPPRFSGLQFPNYSSELNVNALELDDSALYLCASSRGLPPNSPLHFGNGTRLTVT.

The rearrangement links TRBV4-2 to TRBJ1-2; 7 positions agree with TRBD1. The junction had 5 bases not matched to a gene; V was cut back by 4 bases and J by 0 bases. CDR3 length: 15 residues. Germline assignment: CDR1 LGHNA and CDR2 YNFKEQ. The chain's CDR3 is CASSPQGVANYGYTF. CDR3 DNA: TGTGCCAGCAGCCCCCAGGGGGTCGCTAACTATGGCTACACCTTC.

The chain uses TRBV9 and TRBJ1-2, with TRBD1 matching over 8 bases. The junction had 2 bases not matched to a gene; V was cut back by 0 bases and J by 4 bases. CDR1 is SGDLS and CDR2 is YYNGEE in the germline V gene. The CDR3 runs to 14 residues. The CDR3 DNA reads TGTGCCAGCAGCGTAGCACAGGGGGGCTATGGCTACACCTTC. Translating gives CASSVAQGGYGYTF.

In nucleotides, the CDR3 is TGTGCCAGCAGTCCCCAGGGGGTGCCTCGTGAGCAGTACTTC. Amino acids: CASSPQGVPREQYF. This chain connects TRBV27 to TRBJ2-7, with 7 bases that match TRBD1. The CDR3 is 14 amino acids. Trimming at V came to 5 bases and at J to 7 bases, leaving 11 bases not matched to a gene. Germline CDR1 is MNHEY and CDR2 is SMNVEV (reference sequence).

The genes are TRBV15 and TRBJ1-6; possible D gene TRBD1, 6 bases. This CDR3 spans 15 amino acids. Germline V gene data show CDR1 as LNHNV and CDR2 as YYDKDF (reference sequence). Trimming removed 1 base at V and 5 bases at J, with 9 bases between. The CDR3 DNA sequence: TGTGCCACCAGCAGAGGGACAGAAGATAATTCACCCCTCCACTTT. Its protein is CATSRGTEDNSPLHF.

The chain links TRBV3-1 (or the pseudogene TRBV3-2) to TRBJ1-6, with no clear D. CDR1 and CDR2 (germline): LGHDT, YNNKEL (reference sequence). This CDR3 comprises 12 residues. Trimming pared 6 bases from V and 7 bases from J, leaving 7 bases between. CDR3 loop: CASRVENSPLHF. The CDR3 coding sequence is TGTGCCAGCAGGGTTGAGAATTCACCCCTCCACTTT.

The chain combines TRBV4-1 with TRBJ2-7; D is possibly TRBD1 (5 bases). This CDR3 has 17 residues. The germline gives CDR1 MGHRA, CDR2 YSYEKL. V gave up 0 bases and J gave up 3 bases, with 18 bases separating them. CDR3 DNA: TGCGCCAGCAGCCAAGATCCCTGGGTGGCAGGGAACTACGAGCAGTACTTC. Its translation is CASSQDPWVAGNYEQYF.

This chain connects TRBV5-1 to TRBJ1-6, with D unresolved. The CDR3 totals 14 residues. Trimming took 8 bases from V and 7 from J, leaving 16 bases between them. Germline loops: CDR1 SGHRS, CDR2 YFSETQ. As DNA, the CDR3 is TGCGCCAGTCAAGGGCCGGGAAAGAATTCACCCCTCCACTTT. Translating gives CASQGPGKNSPLHF. Full variable domain (missing parts from reference TRBV5-1 and TRBJ1-6): KAGVTQTPRYLIKTRGQQVTLSCSPISGHRSVSWYQQTPGQGLQFLFEYFSETQRNKGNFPGRFSGRQFSNSRSEMNVSTLELGDSALYLCASQGPGKNSPLHFGNGTRLTVT.

This clone was found a few times. The V call is TRBV9, the J call TRBJ1-4; D not resolved. This CDR3 is 15 amino acids long. The V gene's germline CDR1 is SGDLS and CDR2 YYNGEE. The V and J ends lost 4 bases and 7 bases respectively, with 17 bases between them. CDR3: CASSPEGFRGEKLFF. The CDR3 nucleotides read TGTGCCAGCAGCCCTGAAGGCTTTCGGGGTGAAAAACTGTTTTTT.

J is TRBJ2-2 and V is TRBV5-1; tentative D call: TRBD2 (6 bases). V lost 0 bases and J 0 bases, leaving 12 bases between the germline ends. The CDR3 spans 17 residues. The germline V gene encodes CDR1 SGHRS and CDR2 YFSETQ. The CDR3, as DNA: TGCGCCAGCAGCTTGGTGGAGGGACCTACGAACACCGGGGAGCTGTTTTTT. Encoded protein: CASSLVEGPTNTGELFF.

V is TRBV5-1 and J is TRBJ2-3; 8 bases align to TRBD2. Germline loops: CDR1 SGHRS, CDR2 YFSETQ. After removal of 4 bases from V and 1 base from J, the junction contained 5 bases not matched to a gene. The CDR3 spans 15 residues. The CDR3 loop reads CASSKTLAGTDTQYF. The CDR3 DNA reads as TGCGCCAGCAGCAAAACACTAGCGGGCACAGATACGCAGTATTTT. Looking up the rest from reference TRBV5-1 and TRBJ2-3 gives the full variable domain: KAGVTQTPRYLIKTRGQQVTLSCSPISGHRSVSWYQQTPGQGLQFLFEYFSETQRNKGNFPGRFSGRQFSNSRSEMNVSTLELGDSALYLCASSKTLAGTDTQYFGPGTRLTVL.

The V and J genes are TRBV19 and TRBJ1-3; no clear D gene. CDR3 length: 16 amino acids. V dropped 3 bases and J dropped 0 bases, with 12 bases sitting between them. Germline lookup yields CDR1 LNHDA and CDR2 SQIVND (reference sequence). CDR3: CASSMLYGRSGNTIYF. CDR3 bases: TGTGCCAGTAGTATGTTGTATGGGCGCTCTGGAAACACCATATATTTT. The full variable domain, its missing parts supplied by reference TRBV19 and TRBJ1-3, is DGGITQSPKYLFRKEGQNVTLSCEQNLNHDAMYWYRQDPGQGLRLIYYSQIVNDFQKGDIAEGYSVSREKKESFPLTVTSAQKNPTAFYLCASSMLYGRSGNTIYFGEGSWLTVV.

The V gene is TRBV19, the J gene TRBJ1-4; tentatively, D is TRBD1 (5 bases). Germline-derived CDR1 and CDR2 are LNHDA and SQIVND (reference sequence). CDR3 size: 17 residues. Trimming removed 4 bases from V and 3 bases from J, with 18 bases in between. CDR3 nucleotide sequence: TGTGCCAGTAGTAACCAGGGTTTCGCCTTAGCTAATGAAAAACTGTTTTTT. Its translation is CASSNQGFALANEKLFF.

V usage is TRBV21-1 and J usage is TRBJ1-2; TRBD1 was called by the table and not checked on the DNA. TRBV21-1 is deemed a pseudogene. This CDR3 has 14 residues. CDR3 sequence reads: CASSEDRGIYGYTF. CDR3 sequence (DNA): TGTGCCAGCAGTGAGGACAGGGGTATCTATGGCTACACCTTC.

A word on this clone: This sample includes further DNA sequences coding for the same CDR3. The chain uses TRBV5-1 and TRBJ1-2; 9 bases map to TRBD1. CDR1 SGHRS and CDR2 YFSETQ come from the germline V gene. The V gene end was trimmed by 4 bases and the J gene end by 4 bases; junction bases not matched to a gene: 2. The CDR3 spans 13 residues. The CDR3 DNA reads as TGCGCCAGCAGCCCGGGACAGGGCTATGGCTACACCTTC. Translated: CASSPGQGYGYTF.

This chain connects TRBV6-2 or TRBV6-3 to TRBJ1-4; TRBD1 agrees at 9 bases. The germline CDR1 and CDR2 sequences are MNHEY and SVGEGT. This CDR3 contains 16 residues. Germline trimming cut 2 bases from V and 8 bases from J; bases unmatched to any gene: 9. Here the CDR3 DNA reads TGTGCCAGCAGTTACCTTAACAGGGGGCGCGGGGAAAAACTGTTTTTT. Protein product: CASSYLNRGRGEKLFF.